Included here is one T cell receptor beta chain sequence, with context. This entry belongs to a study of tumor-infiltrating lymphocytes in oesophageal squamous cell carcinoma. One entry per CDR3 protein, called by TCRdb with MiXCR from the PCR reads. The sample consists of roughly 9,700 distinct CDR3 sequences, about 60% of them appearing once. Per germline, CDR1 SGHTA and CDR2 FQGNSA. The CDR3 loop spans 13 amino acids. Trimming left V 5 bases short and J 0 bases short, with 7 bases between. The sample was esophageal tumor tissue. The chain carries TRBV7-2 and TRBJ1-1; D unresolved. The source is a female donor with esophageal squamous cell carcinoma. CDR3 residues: CASSILVNTEAFF. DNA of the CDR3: TGTGCCAGCAGCATTCTTGTGAACACTGAAGCTTTCTTT.